What follows are 27 T cell receptor beta chains derived from one specimen sequenced in a study of identical twins. TCRdb processed the 5' RACE reads anew with MiXCR; each CDR3 protein has one entry. The sample includes around 450,000 distinct CDR3 sequences, 14% of them seen just once. Separately, the same data were catalogued under a study of yellow fever vaccine responses in identical twins.

The sample consisted of CD4+ T cells sorted from blood. The origin of the receptors is a young woman in good health.

The CDR3 sequence: CASSGIETQYF. CDR3 nucleotides: TGCGCCAGCAGCGGGATAGAGACCCAGTACTTC. The gene calls are TRBV5-1 and TRBJ2-5; D gene unclear. Looked up from germline, CDR1 is SGHRS and CDR2 is YFSETQ. This CDR3 has 11 residues. V lost 4 bases and J lost 4, with 5 bases in between. The full variable domain, with the rest looked up from reference TRBV5-1 and TRBJ2-5, is KAGVTQTPRYLIKTRGQQVTLSCSPISGHRSVSWYQQTPGQGLQFLFEYFSETQRNKGNFPGRFSGRQFSNSRSEMNVSTLELGDSALYLCASSGIETQYFGPGTRLLVL.

CDR3 bases: TGCAGTCCGGTCGGGACTAGCGGTTCCTACGAGCAGTACTTC. Translated, it gives CSPVGTSGSYEQYF. J is TRBJ2-7 and V is TRBV20-1; 11 bases match TRBD2. Germline CDR1 is DFQATT and CDR2 is SNEGSKA (reference sequence). The V segment lost 8 bases and the J segment 1 base; nucleotides outside the gene matches: 7. There are 14 residues in the CDR3.

This clonotype has just one count. This sequence joins TRBV18 and TRBJ2-4, with 12 bases matching TRBD2. The CDR3 sequence is 17 residues long. Germline-derived CDR1 and CDR2 are KGHSH and LQKENI. The ends lost 2 bases at V and 2 bases at J; junction bases unmatched: 4. The CDR3 sequence: CASSPATSGGTKNIQYF. The CDR3 nucleotides are TGTGCCAGCTCACCAGCGACTAGCGGGGGAACCAAAAACATTCAGTACTTC.

J is TRBJ2-3 and V is TRBV6-1, with 10 positions matching TRBD2. The CDR3 loop spans 16 amino acids. Germline V lookup: CDR1 MNHNS, CDR2 SASEGT. Trimming took 6 bases from V and 4 from J; bases not matched to a gene: 10. In DNA, the CDR3 is TGTGCCAGCAGCCAGCGTCTAGCGGGAGTCGCAGATACGCAGTATTTT. Its protein is CASSQRLAGVADTQYF.

The DNA for the CDR3 is TGTGCCAGCAGCCTTATTACCGGGACAGGGGCCAGCGAGCAGTACTTC. Translated: CASSLITGTGASEQYF. The chain links TRBV3-1 to TRBJ2-7, with 10 positions matching TRBD1. Germline V CDR1 and CDR2: LGHDT, YNNKEL (reference sequence). This CDR3 is built from 16 residues. V lost 4 bases to trimming and J lost 6 bases; unmatched junction nucleotides: 12.

J is TRBJ2-7 and V is TRBV12-3 or TRBV12-4; tentatively, D is TRBD1 (6 bases). Trimming left V 8 bases short and J 1 base short, with 15 bases between. This CDR3 comprises 14 residues. The CDR3 region is CASRPRGQSYEQYF. CDR3 DNA: TGTGCCAGCCGCCCCCGAGGACAGTCCTACGAGCAGTACTTC.

This clonotype has just a few counts. This chain links TRBV10-3 with TRBJ2-3, with 12 positions matching TRBD1. The CDR3 contains 16 residues. V lost 4 bases to trimming and J lost 6 bases; unmatched junction nucleotides: 8. Germline CDR1 ENHRY, CDR2 SYGVKD. CDR3: CAISASGQGAADTQYF. The CDR3 DNA reads TGTGCCATCAGTGCTTCGGGACAGGGGGCGGCGGATACGCAGTATTTT.

The chain combines TRBV7-8 with TRBJ2-1; 7 bases agree with TRBD1. Germline V gene data show CDR1 as SGHVS and CDR2 as FQNEAQ. The CDR3 sequence is 16 residues long. The trim removed 5 bases at V and 4 bases at J, leaving 11 bases unmatched. CDR3 sequence: CASSQGVQKTYNEQFF. The CDR3 DNA reads TGTGCCAGCAGCCAGGGGGTACAGAAAACATACAATGAGCAGTTCTTC.

Ten or more counts support this clonotype. The chain employs TRBV29-1 and TRBJ2-7, with TRBD2 matching over 11 bases. The V and J ends lost 0 bases and 3 bases, in that order; junction bases with no gene match: 1. The CDR3 covers 14 residues. CDR1 is SQVTM and CDR2 is ANQGSEA in the germline V gene. CDR3 sequence: CSVEETSGVYEQYF. Written as DNA, the CDR3 is TGCAGCGTTGAAGAGACTAGCGGGGTCTACGAGCAGTACTTC.

J is TRBJ2-1 and V is TRBV6-2 or TRBV6-3; D gene unclear. Trimming pared 0 bases from V and 1 base from J, leaving 13 bases between. Germline CDR1 reads MNHEY; CDR2 reads SVGEGT. The CDR3 extends over 17 amino acids. The CDR3 coding sequence is TGTGCCAGCAGTTACTCGATACAACTGAATTCCTACAATGAGCAGTTCTTC. Translating gives CASSYSIQLNSYNEQFF.

This clonotype was seen repeatedly, ten times or more. The chain employs TRBV4-3 and TRBJ2-1, with 9 positions matching TRBD2. Trimming took 0 bases from V and 0 from J; bases not matched to a gene: 9. From germline, CDR1 is LGHNA and CDR2 YSLEER. There are 19 residues in the CDR3. This CDR3 is CASSQELIAGAGSYNEQFF. The DNA for the CDR3 is TGCGCCAGCAGCCAAGAGCTGATAGCGGGAGCCGGCTCCTACAATGAGCAGTTCTTC.

J is TRBJ1-2 and V is TRBV7-6; D uncertain. Deletions cut 5 bases from V and 3 bases from J, with 16 bases between. This CDR3 has 15 residues. Germline CDR1 and CDR2: SGHVS and FNYEAQ. CDR3 coding DNA: TGTGCCAGCAGCGCGCAACCGGGCCCAGACTATGGCTACACCTTC. It codes for CASSAQPGPDYGYTF.

This rearrangement joins TRBV7-3 to TRBJ2-2; D call uncertain. Germline CDR1 and CDR2: SGHTA and FQGTGA. V gave up 5 bases and J gave up 3 bases, with 16 bases separating them. The CDR3 runs 16 residues. In nucleotides, the CDR3 is TGTGCCAGCAGCCCACTCCCGGCATCGGACACCGGGGAGCTGTTTTTT. This codes for CASSPLPASDTGELFF.

The chain carries TRBV4-2 and TRBJ2-7, with a possible D match to TRBD2 (7 bases). Per germline, CDR1 LGHNA and CDR2 YNFKEQ. V was pared by 1 base and J by 2 bases, with 15 bases between. The CDR3 runs to 16 residues. In nucleotides, the CDR3 is TGTGCCAGCAGCCAAGGGTCCGCGGGGGCAACCTACGAGCAGTACTTC. This sequence encodes CASSQGSAGATYEQYF.

This clonotype was detected a few times. The rearrangement links TRBV6-5 to TRBJ2-7, with 7 bases fitting TRBD1. Germline trimming cut 0 bases from V and 8 bases from J; bases unmatched to any gene: 13. The CDR3 covers 16 residues. Germline V gives CDR1 MNHEY, CDR2 SVGAGI. CDR3 coding DNA: TGTGCCAGCAGTTACTCGAGCCCTTGGCAGGGGGTAAAGCAGTACTTC. This encodes CASSYSSPWQGVKQYF.

This clonotype appeared a few times. V is TRBV19 and J is TRBJ2-1, with 9 bases that match TRBD1. This CDR3 is 17 amino acids long. Trimming removed 5 bases from V and 2 bases from J; junction bases left unmatched: 10. The V gene's germline CDR1 is LNHDA and CDR2 SQIVND (reference sequence). CDR3: CASSARDREPPYNEQFF. In nucleotides, the CDR3 is TGTGCCAGTAGTGCCAGGGACAGGGAACCTCCCTACAATGAGCAGTTCTTC.

The rearrangement links TRBV23-1 to TRBJ2-7; perhaps TRBD2 as D (6 bases). TRBV23-1 is labeled an ORF, and its function is uncertain. Trimming shortened V by 0 bases and J by 3 bases, and 12 bases separated the two germline ends. This CDR3 has 15 residues. The CDR3 sequence is CASSQSDGLYYEQYF. The CDR3 DNA sequence: TGCGCCAGCAGTCAATCTGACGGACTATACTACGAGCAGTACTTC.

The chain carries TRBV11-2 and TRBJ2-3, with 7 positions matching TRBD1. Germline V gene lookup returns CDR1 SGHAT and CDR2 FQNNGV. The CDR3 runs 14 residues. The trim removed 5 bases at V and 4 bases at J, leaving 6 bases unmatched. Here the CDR3 DNA reads TGTGCCAGCAGCCCCCGACAGGGACCAGATACGCAGTATTTT. Protein product: CASSPRQGPDTQYF.

In this sample, this clonotype turned up a few times. The chain combines TRBV29-1 with TRBJ2-3; TRBD2 matches 11 bases. The CDR3 is made up of 15 amino acids. Trimming took 2 bases from V and 2 from J; bases not matched to a gene: 3. Germline assignment: CDR1 SQVTM and CDR2 ANQGSEA. The CDR3 reads CSVELAGGTTDTQYF. CDR3 in DNA: TGCAGCGTTGAACTAGCGGGAGGAACCACAGATACGCAGTATTTT.

In the case of this clonotype: A much larger clonotype is one base distant, so this may be a read error. The chain links TRBV28 to TRBJ2-7; D may be TRBD1 (5 bases). This CDR3 contains 12 residues. The ends were cut back, 5 bases at V and 3 bases at J, with 8 bases in the middle. CDR1 is MDHEN and CDR2 is SYDVKM in the germline V gene. CDR3: CASSTTVYEQYF. The CDR3 region has the DNA TGTGCCAGCAGTACGACAGTCTACGAGCAGTACTTC.

A remark on this clonotype: Compared with germline, one end of the junction differs, possibly owing to a read error. The chain combines TRBV7-7 with TRBJ2-1; 7 nucleotides match TRBD2. In germline, CDR1 is SSHAT, CDR2 FNYEAQ (reference sequence). The CDR3 has 15 residues. Here the CDR3 DNA reads TGTGCTAGCAGCCTGAGCGGGACCCCTAGTAATGAGCAGTTCTTC. The encoded protein is CASSLSGTPSNEQFF.

The chain recombines TRBV6-1 with TRBJ2-7; D remains ambiguous. With 1 base removed from V and 6 bases from J, the gap between germline ends came to 13 bases. Germline CDR1 and CDR2: MNHNS and SASEGT. The CDR3 consists of 14 residues. The CDR3 DNA is TGTGCCAGCAGTGAAGGATCCCGGTTGATCGAGCAGTACTTC. This translates into CASSEGSRLIEQYF.

The rearrangement uses TRBV5-1 and TRBJ2-2, with 8 bases fitting TRBD1. This CDR3 contains 14 residues. Looked up from germline, CDR1 is SGHRS and CDR2 is YFSETQ. The V gene end was trimmed by 9 bases and the J gene end by 3 bases; junction bases not matched to a gene: 7. CDR3 nucleotides: TGCGCCAACGACGACAGGGGAGACACCGGGGAGCTGTTTTTT. Residues: CANDDRGDTGELFF. The full variable domain, with the rest looked up from reference TRBV5-1 and TRBJ2-2, is KAGVTQTPRYLIKTRGQQVTLSCSPISGHRSVSWYQQTPGQGLQFLFEYFSETQRNKGNFPGRFSGRQFSNSRSEMNVSTLELGDSALYLCANDDRGDTGELFFGEGSRLTVL.

The V and J genes are TRBV10-1 and TRBJ2-1; possible D gene TRBD1, 6 bases. The germline V gene encodes CDR1 WNHNN and CDR2 SYGVQD (reference sequence). This CDR3 has 14 residues. The ends were cut back, 1 base at V and 9 bases at J, with 13 bases in the middle. This CDR3 is CASSEFRGIGEQFF. The DNA of the CDR3 is TGCGCCAGCAGTGAGTTCAGGGGTATCGGTGAGCAGTTCTTC.

The chain joins TRBV9 to TRBJ2-7; D is uncertain. Trimming took off 0 bases at V and 2 bases at J, with 9 bases between the two ends. CDR1 is SGDLS and CDR2 is YYNGEE in the germline V gene. CDR3 length: 14 amino acids. Written as DNA, the CDR3 is TGTGCCAGCAGCGTAGGGTCCGTCCCCTACGAGCAGTACTTC. Its translation: CASSVGSVPYEQYF.

This clonotype appeared a few times. This sequence joins TRBV6-2 or TRBV6-3 and TRBJ2-3; 8 bases map to TRBD2. V shed 7 bases and J 7 bases; nucleotides not matched to a gene: 10. The CDR3 has 14 residues. CDR1 and CDR2 (germline): MNHEY, SVGEGT. The CDR3 bases are TGTGCCAGCATTGGGAGAAGCGGGAGCCATACGCAGTATTTT. This codes for CASIGRSGSHTQYF.

This clonotype occurred a few times. This chain links TRBV27 with TRBJ1-4; D is possibly TRBD1 (6 bases). V shed 6 bases and J shed 11 bases, with 16 bases lying between them. The CDR3 consists of 13 residues. From germline, CDR1 is MNHEY and CDR2 SMNVEV (reference sequence). The CDR3 DNA is TGTGCCAGCAGCTTAGAACAGGGAGTCAAACTGTTTTTT. As protein: CASSLEQGVKLFF.